The rows below give T cell receptor beta chains drawn from one sample of a study of somatic mutations in cytotoxic T cells in rheumatoid arthritis. Produced via immunoSEQ multiplex PCR; TCRdb's table is partial and in-frame only. The repertoire consists of about 16,000 clones, with approximately 80% occurring once and the leading ten covering about an eighth. Material: CD8+ T cells sorted from blood. These receptors originate from an adult with rheumatoid arthritis. Both conserved end residues are part of each CDR3. The D gene is left open where the match is weak. Only some rows state a clone size, as once, few, many or a class for expanded clones.

J gene | clone size | D gene | V gene | CDR3 DNA | CDR3 protein
TRBJ2-1 | - | TRBD2 | TRBV4-2 | TGTGCCAGCAGCCAAGATGGCGGGGGGCCCTACAATGAGCAGTTCTTC | CASSQDGGGPYNEQFF
TRBJ2-7 | - | - | TRBV7-3 | TGTGCCAGCAGCTTAAGTGCGGGTCCCTCCTACGAGCAGTACTTC | CASSLSAGPSYEQYF
TRBJ2-5 | - | TRBD2 | TRBV6-5 | TGTGCCAGCAGTTACCCGGGGGGGCTATGGGAGACCCAGTACTTC | CASSYPGGLWETQYF
TRBJ1-5 | - | - | TRBV19 | TGTGCCACCAACCCTGCTGGCGGGCAGCCCCAGCATTTT | CATNPAGGQPQHF
TRBJ1-5 | - | - | TRBV27 | TGTGCCAGCAGACCACAGGGTGATAGCAATCAGCCCCAGCATTTT | CASRPQGDSNQPQHF
TRBJ2-7 | - | TRBD1 | TRBV5-1 | TGCGCCAGCAGCTTGGACAGGGGTGGGAACGAGCAGTACTTC | CASSLDRGGNEQYF
TRBJ1-2 | - | - | TRBV5-1 | TGCGCCAGCAGCTTGGAACGGACCTATTGGTATGGCTACACCTTC | CASSLERTYWYGYTF
TRBJ2-3 | - | - | TRBV28 | TGTGCCAGCAGCCGCCAGGGAACTAGCACAGATACGCAGTATTTT | CASSRQGTSTDTQYF
TRBJ2-6 | - | TRBD1 | TRBV6-1 | TGTGCCAGCAGTGGGGGACAGGGGAATGGGGCCAACGTCCTGACTTTC | CASSGGQGNGANVLTF
TRBJ2-3 | - | - | TRBV6-5 | TGTGCCAGCACCCAGGGGCTGGGCACAGATACGCAGTATTTT | CASTQGLGTDTQYF
TRBJ1-2 | - | TRBD1 | TRBV10-3 | TGTGCCATCAGTGGAAGGGACAGTACCTATGGCTACACCTTC | CAISGRDSTYGYTF
TRBJ2-1 | - | TRBD2 | TRBV28 | TGTGCCAGCAGACCGCGGGGGGCAGGAACAAATGAGCAGTTCTTC | CASRPRGAGTNEQFF
TRBJ2-1 | - | - | TRBV19 | TGTGCCAGTAGTAGGACTTCCTACAATGAGCAGTTCTTC | CASSRTSYNEQFF
TRBJ2-7 | - | TRBD2 | TRBV27 | TGTGCCAGCAGTTTTAGCGGGGGGGCCGGCTACGAGCAGTACTTC | CASSFSGGAGYEQYF
TRBJ1-1 | few | - | TRBV25-1 | TGTGCCAGCAGTGAACAGGGCACGAACACTGAAGCTTTCTTT | CASSEQGTNTEAFF
TRBJ2-3 | - | - | TRBV14 | TGTGCCAGCAGCCCACAGGAGACTAGCACAGATACGCAGTATTTT | CASSPQETSTDTQYF
TRBJ2-5 | - | - | TRBV13 | TGTGCCAGCAGCTTAGGTGGTGGGGGTGAGACCCAGTACTTC | CASSLGGGGETQYF
TRBJ2-3 | - | TRBD1 | TRBV27 | TGTGCCAGCAGTTTTCAGGGGGCCTCAGATACGCAGTATTTT | CASSFQGASDTQYF
TRBJ2-3 | - | - | TRBV6-1 | TGTGCCAGCAGTGAATGGGTCTCCTCCGGCACAGATACGCAGTATTTT | CASSEWVSSGTDTQYF
TRBJ2-4 | - | TRBD1 | TRBV19 | TGTGCCAGTAGTATGAAACAGGGGTTTGCCAAAAACATTCAGTACTTC | CASSMKQGFAKNIQYF
TRBJ2-3 | - | - | TRBV7-8 | TGTGCCAGCAGCTTAGATAGATCGGGCAGGACGAGCACAGATACGCAGTATTTT | CASSLDRSGRTSTDTQYF
TRBJ1-4 | - | - | TRBV6-6 | TGTGCCAGCAGTTACGTACAGGGACTAAATCTGTTTTTT | CASSYVQGLNLFF
TRBJ1-3 | - | - | TRBV9 | TGTGCCAGCAGCGTAGGGGCAGGGTTGGGAGGAAACACCATATATTTT | CASSVGAGLGGNTIYF